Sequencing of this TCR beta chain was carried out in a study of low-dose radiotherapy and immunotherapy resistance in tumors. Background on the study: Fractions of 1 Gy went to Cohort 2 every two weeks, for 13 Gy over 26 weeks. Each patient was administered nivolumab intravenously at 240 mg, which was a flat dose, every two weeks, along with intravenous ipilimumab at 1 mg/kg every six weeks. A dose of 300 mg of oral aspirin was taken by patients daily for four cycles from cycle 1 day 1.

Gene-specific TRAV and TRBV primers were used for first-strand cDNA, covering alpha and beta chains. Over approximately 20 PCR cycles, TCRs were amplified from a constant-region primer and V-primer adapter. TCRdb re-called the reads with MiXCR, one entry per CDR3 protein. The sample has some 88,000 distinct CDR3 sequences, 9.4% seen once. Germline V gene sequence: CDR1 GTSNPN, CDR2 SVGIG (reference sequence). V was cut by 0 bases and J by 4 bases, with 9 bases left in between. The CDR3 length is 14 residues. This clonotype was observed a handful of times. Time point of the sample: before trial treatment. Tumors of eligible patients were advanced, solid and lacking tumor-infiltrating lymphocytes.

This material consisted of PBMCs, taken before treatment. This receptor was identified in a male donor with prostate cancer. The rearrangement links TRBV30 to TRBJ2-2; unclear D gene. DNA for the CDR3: TGTGCCTGGAGTGTCCAGGTAGCCACCGGGGAGCTGTTTTTT. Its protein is CAWSVQVATGELFF.